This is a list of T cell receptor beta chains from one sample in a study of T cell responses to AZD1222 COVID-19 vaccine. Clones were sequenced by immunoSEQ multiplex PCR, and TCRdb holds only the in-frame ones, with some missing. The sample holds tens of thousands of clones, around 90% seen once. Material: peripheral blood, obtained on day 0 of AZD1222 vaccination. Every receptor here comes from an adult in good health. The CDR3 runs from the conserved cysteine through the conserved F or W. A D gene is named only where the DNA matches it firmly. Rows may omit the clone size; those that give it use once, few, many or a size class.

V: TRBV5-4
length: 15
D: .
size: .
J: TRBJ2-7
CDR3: CASSLEVGLAYEQYF
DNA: TGTGCCAGCAGCTTGGAGGTGGGTTTGGCGTACGAGCAGTACTTC

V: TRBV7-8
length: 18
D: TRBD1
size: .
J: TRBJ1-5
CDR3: CASSFFQGVANGNQPQHF
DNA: TGTGCCAGCAGCTTTTTCCAGGGGGTAGCGAATGGCAATCAGCCCCAGCATTTT

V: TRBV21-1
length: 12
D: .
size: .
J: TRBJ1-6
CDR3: CASPGHHSPLHF
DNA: TGTGCCAGCCCAGGGCACCATTCACCCCTCCACTTT

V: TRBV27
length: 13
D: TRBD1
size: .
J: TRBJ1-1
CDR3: CASRKDRGTEAFF
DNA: TGTGCCAGCAGGAAGGACAGGGGGACTGAAGCTTTCTTT

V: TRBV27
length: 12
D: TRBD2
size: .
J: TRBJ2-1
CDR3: CASSPQGGRGFF
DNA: TGTGCCAGCAGTCCTCAGGGCGGGAGGGGGTTCTTC

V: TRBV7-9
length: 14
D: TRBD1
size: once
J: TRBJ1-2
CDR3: CASSTEGTGLDYTF
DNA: TGTGCCAGCAGCACCGAGGGGACAGGTCTGGACTACACCTTC

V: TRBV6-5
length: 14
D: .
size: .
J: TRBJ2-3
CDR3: CASSYGWGTDTQYF
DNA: TGTGCCAGCAGTTACGGGTGGGGCACAGATACGCAGTATTTT

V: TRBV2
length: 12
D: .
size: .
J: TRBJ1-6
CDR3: CASSSGNSPLHF
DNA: TGTGCCAGCAGTAGCGGGAATTCACCCCTCCACTTT

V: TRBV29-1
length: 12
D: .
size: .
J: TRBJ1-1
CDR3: CSVEDYDTEAFF
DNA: TGCAGCGTTGAGGATTATGACACTGAAGCTTTCTTT

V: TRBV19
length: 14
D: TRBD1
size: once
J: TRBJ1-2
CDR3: CASSMGQGDYGYTF
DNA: TGTGCCAGTAGTATGGGACAGGGGGACTATGGCTACACCTTC

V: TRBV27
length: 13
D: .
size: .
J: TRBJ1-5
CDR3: CASSPYSNQPQHF
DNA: TGTGCCAGCAGCCCCTATAGCAATCAGCCCCAGCATTTT

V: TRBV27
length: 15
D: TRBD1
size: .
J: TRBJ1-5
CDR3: CASSPDREVSQPQHF
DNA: TGTGCCAGCAGCCCTGACAGGGAAGTAAGTCAGCCCCAGCATTTT

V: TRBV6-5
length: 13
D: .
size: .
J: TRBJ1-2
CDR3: CASMAQASLGYTF
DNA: TGTGCCAGCATGGCACAGGCTTCACTTGGCTACACCTTC

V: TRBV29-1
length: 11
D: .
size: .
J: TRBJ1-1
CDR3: CSVDRGAEAFF
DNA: TGCAGCGTCGACCGGGGGGCTGAAGCTTTCTTT

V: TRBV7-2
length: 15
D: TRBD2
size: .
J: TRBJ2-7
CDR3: CASSPRGGRFYEQYF
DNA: TGTGCCAGCAGCCCCAGGGGCGGGAGGTTTTACGAGCAGTACTTC

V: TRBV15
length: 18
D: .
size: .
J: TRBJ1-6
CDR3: CATSRGSAGRLYNSPLHF
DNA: TGTGCCACCAGCAGAGGATCGGCAGGCCGACTCTATAATTCACCCCTCCACTTT

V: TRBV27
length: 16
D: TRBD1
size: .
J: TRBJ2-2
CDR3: CASTSLDRGRAGELFF
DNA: TGTGCCAGCACCTCCCTGGACAGGGGGCGTGCCGGGGAGCTGTTTTTT

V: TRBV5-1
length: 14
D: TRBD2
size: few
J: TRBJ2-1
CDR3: CASSPTSGNNEQFF
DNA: TGCGCCAGCAGCCCGACTAGCGGAAACAATGAGCAGTTCTTC

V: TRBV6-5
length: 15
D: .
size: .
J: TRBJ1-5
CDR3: CASRMGGPSNQPQHF
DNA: TGTGCCAGCAGGATGGGGGGCCCTAGCAATCAGCCCCAGCATTTT

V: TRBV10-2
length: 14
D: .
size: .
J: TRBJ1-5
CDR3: CASSDRTDNQPQHF
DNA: TGCGCCAGCAGTGACAGGACGGACAATCAGCCCCAGCATTTT

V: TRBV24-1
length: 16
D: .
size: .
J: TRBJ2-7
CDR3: CATSGRFYSISYEQYF
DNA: TGTGCCACCAGTGGAAGGTTTTACAGTATCTCCTACGAGCAGTACTTC

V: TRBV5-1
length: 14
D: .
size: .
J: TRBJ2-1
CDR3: CASSDASSYNEQFF
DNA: TGCGCCAGTTCAGACGCAAGCTCCTACAATGAGCAGTTCTTC

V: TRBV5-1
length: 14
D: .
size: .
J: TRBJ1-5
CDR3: CASSIDSFNQPQHF
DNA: TGCGCCAGCAGCATTGACAGTTTCAATCAGCCCCAGCATTTT

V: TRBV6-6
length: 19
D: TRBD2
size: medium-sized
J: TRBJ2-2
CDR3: CASSPSGLAGGLLTGELFF
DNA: TGTGCCAGCAGTCCCTCGGGGCTAGCGGGAGGGCTGCTCACCGGGGAGCTGTTTTTT

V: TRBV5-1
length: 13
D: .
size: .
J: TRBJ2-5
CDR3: CASARQLQETQYF
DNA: TGCGCCAGCGCTCGGCAGCTACAAGAGACCCAGTACTTC

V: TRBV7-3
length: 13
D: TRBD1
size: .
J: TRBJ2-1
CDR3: CASSLAGGSEQFF
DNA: TGTGCCAGCAGCTTAGCAGGGGGAAGTGAGCAGTTCTTC

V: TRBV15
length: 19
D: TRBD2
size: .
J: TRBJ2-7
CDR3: CATSRDLSREGGWIYEQYF
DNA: TGTGCCACCAGCAGAGATCTCTCGAGGGAGGGAGGGTGGATATACGAGCAGTACTTC

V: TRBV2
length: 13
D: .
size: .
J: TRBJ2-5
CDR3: CASSADTGETQYF
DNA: TGTGCCAGCAGCGCGGACACGGGAGAGACCCAGTACTTC

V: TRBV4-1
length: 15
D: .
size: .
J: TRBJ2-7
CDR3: CASSLERPYIYEQYF
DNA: TGCGCCAGCAGCCTCGAGCGACCTTACATCTACGAGCAGTACTTC

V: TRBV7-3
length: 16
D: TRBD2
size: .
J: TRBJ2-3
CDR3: CASSYFSGSGTDTQYF
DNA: TGTGCCAGCAGCTACTTTAGCGGGAGTGGCACAGATACGCAGTATTTT